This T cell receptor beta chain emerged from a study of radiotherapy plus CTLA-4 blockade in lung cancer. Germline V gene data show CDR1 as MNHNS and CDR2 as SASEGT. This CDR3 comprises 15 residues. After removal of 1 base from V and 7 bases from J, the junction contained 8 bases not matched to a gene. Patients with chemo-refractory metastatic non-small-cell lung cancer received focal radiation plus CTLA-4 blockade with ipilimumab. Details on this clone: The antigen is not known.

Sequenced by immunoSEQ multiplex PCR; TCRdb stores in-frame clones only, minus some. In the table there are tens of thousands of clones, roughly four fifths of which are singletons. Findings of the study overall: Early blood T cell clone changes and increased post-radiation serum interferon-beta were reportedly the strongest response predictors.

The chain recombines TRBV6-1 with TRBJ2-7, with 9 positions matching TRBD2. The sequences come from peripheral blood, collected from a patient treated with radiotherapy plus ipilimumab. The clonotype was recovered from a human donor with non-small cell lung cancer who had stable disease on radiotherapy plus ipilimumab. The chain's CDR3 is CASSEVGLAGREQYF. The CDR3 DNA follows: TGTGCCAGCAGTGAAGTTGGCCTAGCGGGAAGGGAGCAGTACTTC.